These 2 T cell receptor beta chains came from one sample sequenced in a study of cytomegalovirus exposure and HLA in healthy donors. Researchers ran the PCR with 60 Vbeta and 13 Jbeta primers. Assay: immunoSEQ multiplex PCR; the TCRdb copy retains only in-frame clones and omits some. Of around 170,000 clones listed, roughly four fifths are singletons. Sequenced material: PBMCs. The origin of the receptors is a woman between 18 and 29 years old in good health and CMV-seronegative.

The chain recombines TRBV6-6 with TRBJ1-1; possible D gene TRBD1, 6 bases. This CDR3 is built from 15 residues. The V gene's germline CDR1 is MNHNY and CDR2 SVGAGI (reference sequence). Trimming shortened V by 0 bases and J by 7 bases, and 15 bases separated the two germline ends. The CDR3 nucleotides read TGTGCCAGCAGTTACTCGATGGGCAGGGGAATTGAAGCTTTCTTT. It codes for CASSYSMGRGIEAFF.

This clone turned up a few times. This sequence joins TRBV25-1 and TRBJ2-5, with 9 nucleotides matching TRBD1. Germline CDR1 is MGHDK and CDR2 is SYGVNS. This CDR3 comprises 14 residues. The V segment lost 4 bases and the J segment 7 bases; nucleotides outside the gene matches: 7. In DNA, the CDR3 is TGTGCCAGCAGTGTACAGGGGGCCGGGGGGACCCAGTACTTC. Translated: CASSVQGAGGTQYF.